This TCR beta chain appears in the sequencing data of a study of regulatory T cells in long-lasting Graves disease. Study-level points and caveats: Clonotypes that were public and shared totalled 2,500 to 3,500 in persistent patients versus around 1,000 in new patients.

CDR3-region Arm-PCR and iRepertoire HTBI primers produced the TCR beta libraries. Original processing methods: From all samples, identification returned approximately 13 TRBJ and 60 or so TRBV segments. TCRdb processed the multiplex PCR reads anew with MiXCR; each CDR3 protein has one entry. TCRdb's processing, not the study's, gives the V and J calls here. The repertoire holds about 660,000 distinct CDR3 sequences, around 30% seen once, with 35% to 55% in the top ten. This clonotype was observed a handful of times. Its specificity is not known. The V and J ends lost 4 bases and 7 bases respectively, with 16 bases between them. The CDR3 contains 14 residues. CDR1 is LGHDT and CDR2 is YNNKEL in the germline V gene (reference sequence). Time point of the sample: persistent/refractory GD, antithyroid drugs over 5 years with positive TRAb. RNA extracted from PBMCs served as the sequencing template. An endocrinology department in Xi'an, China, recruited the patients.

This clonotype was obtained from a female donor with Graves disease. The specimen was peripheral blood mononuclear cells (PBMCs), collected when the disease was refractory, from a patient treated with antithyroid drugs. This chain connects TRBV3-1 to TRBJ1-1; D ambiguous. The CDR3: CASSPRGKTYEAFF. The DNA for the CDR3 is TGTGCCAGCAGCCCTCGGGGAAAGACTTATGAAGCTTTCTTT.